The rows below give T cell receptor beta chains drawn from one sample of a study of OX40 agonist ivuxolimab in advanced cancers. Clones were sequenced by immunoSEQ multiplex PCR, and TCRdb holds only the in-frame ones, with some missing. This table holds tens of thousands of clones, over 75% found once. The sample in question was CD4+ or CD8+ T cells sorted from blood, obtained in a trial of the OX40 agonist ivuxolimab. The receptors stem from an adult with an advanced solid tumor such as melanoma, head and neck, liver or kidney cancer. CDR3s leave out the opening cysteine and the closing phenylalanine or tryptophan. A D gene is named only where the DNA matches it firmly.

CDR3: ASSPTGESDEQY
D: TRBD1
V: TRBV6-5
J: TRBJ2-7

CDR3: ASSVPRGNSEGYNEQF
D: .
V: TRBV9
J: TRBJ2-1

CDR3: ASSFTGSGTGELF
D: .
V: TRBV18
J: TRBJ2-2

CDR3: ASSPGQGAYEQY
D: TRBD1
V: TRBV28
J: TRBJ2-7

CDR3: ASSPGANEKLF
D: .
V: TRBV4-3
J: TRBJ1-4

CDR3: ASSTTGGNTEAF
D: TRBD1
V: TRBV6-6
J: TRBJ1-1

CDR3: ASSQRRGSDYGYT
D: .
V: TRBV4-3
J: TRBJ1-2

CDR3: ASSLLASGSKGLGDTQY
D: TRBD2
V: TRBV28
J: TRBJ2-3

CDR3: ASSLGQNYNEQF
D: .
V: TRBV7-8
J: TRBJ2-1

CDR3: ASSQTGTRTLEQY
D: TRBD2
V: TRBV4-1
J: TRBJ2-7

CDR3: ASSTAGDLGYEQY
D: TRBD2
V: TRBV7-3
J: TRBJ2-7

CDR3: ASSRPQGQGQYNEQF
D: .
V: TRBV19
J: TRBJ2-1

CDR3: ASSLSRDYYNEQF
D: TRBD2
V: TRBV27
J: TRBJ2-1

CDR3: ASSEWLAGGGDTQY
D: TRBD2
V: TRBV2
J: TRBJ2-3

CDR3: ASSLGVSSYNEQF
D: .
V: TRBV13
J: TRBJ2-1

CDR3: ASSLDGSTLVGEQF
D: .
V: TRBV5-1
J: TRBJ2-1

CDR3: ASSYRGWNSPLH
D: .
V: TRBV6-5
J: TRBJ1-6

CDR3: ASSRDAYEQY
D: .
V: TRBV7-9
J: TRBJ2-7

CDR3: ASSPTFGELF
D: .
V: TRBV7-8
J: TRBJ2-2

CDR3: ASSWGLAEYEQY
D: TRBD2
V: TRBV5-6
J: TRBJ2-7

CDR3: ASSLGADTEAF
D: .
V: TRBV28
J: TRBJ1-1

CDR3: ASRVGQAYGYT
D: TRBD1
V: TRBV5-6
J: TRBJ1-2

CDR3: ASSLEADTQY
D: .
V: TRBV7-9
J: TRBJ2-3

CDR3: ARSLVPRVAENTEAF
D: .
V: TRBV5-3
J: TRBJ1-1

CDR3: ASSPGANTEAF
D: .
V: TRBV7-2
J: TRBJ1-1